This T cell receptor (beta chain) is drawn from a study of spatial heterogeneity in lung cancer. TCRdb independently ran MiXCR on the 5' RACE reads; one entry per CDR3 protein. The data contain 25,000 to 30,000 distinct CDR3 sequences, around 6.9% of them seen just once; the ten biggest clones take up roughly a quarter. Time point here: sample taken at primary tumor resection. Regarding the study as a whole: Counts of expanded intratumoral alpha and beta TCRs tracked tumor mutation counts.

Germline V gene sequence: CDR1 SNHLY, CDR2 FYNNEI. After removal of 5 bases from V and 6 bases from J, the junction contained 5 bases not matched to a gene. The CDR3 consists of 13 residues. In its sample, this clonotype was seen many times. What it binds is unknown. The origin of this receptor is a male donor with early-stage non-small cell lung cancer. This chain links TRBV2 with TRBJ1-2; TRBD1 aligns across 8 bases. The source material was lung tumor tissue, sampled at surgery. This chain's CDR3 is CASSRTGIDGYTF. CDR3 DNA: TGTGCCAGCAGTCGGACAGGGATCGATGGCTACACCTTC.